A single sample gave rise to the 21 T cell receptor beta chains below, sequenced in a study of neurological immune-mediated disorders. From the 5' RACE reads, TCRdb called clonotypes with MiXCR, one entry per CDR3 protein. The sample carries about 66,000 distinct CDR3 sequences, 4.5% recorded once. The sequencing sample was made of PBMCs. The receptors here all came from a man under 40 with multiple sclerosis.

This clonotype was counted a few times. The V and J genes are TRBV20-1 and TRBJ1-5; the match to TRBD1 covers 7 bases. The ends lost 5 bases at V and 4 bases at J; junction bases unmatched: 5. The CDR3 consists of 13 residues. Germline V lookup: CDR1 DFQATT, CDR2 SNEGSKA (reference sequence). The CDR3 is CSARQGVNQPQHF. CDR3 bases: TGCAGTGCTCGACAGGGAGTGAATCAGCCCCAGCATTTT.

Ten or more counts support this clonotype. A clone one base away is much larger, so this may be a read error. V gene TRBV9 combines with J gene TRBJ2-1; perhaps TRBD2 as D (6 bases). V lost 3 bases and J 0 bases, leaving 10 bases between the germline ends. Per the germline V gene, CDR1 is SGDLS and CDR2 is YYNGEE. This CDR3 comprises 15 residues. The CDR3, as DNA: TGTGCCAGCAGCGGCGGGGTGAACTCCTACAATGAGCAGTTCTTC. Translation gives CASSGGVNSYNEQFF.

Worth noting for this clonotype: A read error may explain this, as a much larger clone is one base away. J is TRBJ1-4 and V is TRBV5-6; no clear D. CDR1 and CDR2 (germline): SGHDT, YYEEEE. The CDR3 extends over 14 amino acids. The CDR3: CANSSDGPGEKLFF. Here the CDR3 DNA reads TGTGCCAACAGCTCGGACGGGCCGGGGGAAAAACTGTTTTTT.

This clonotype was seen repeatedly, ten times or more. The chain uses TRBV10-3 and TRBJ1-1, with D tentatively TRBD1 (6 bases). Germline-derived CDR1 and CDR2 are ENHRY and SYGVKD. Trimming shortened V by 3 bases and J by 0 bases, and 11 bases separated the two germline ends. This CDR3 region has 15 residues. CDR3 sequence: CAISDPGVMNTEAFF. For the CDR3, the DNA is TGTGCCATCAGTGACCCAGGGGTAATGAACACTGAAGCTTTCTTT.

The sample holds many counts of this clonotype. This chain connects TRBV5-1 to TRBJ1-1; 7 nucleotides line up with TRBD1. The CDR3 covers 14 residues. The germline V gene has CDR1 SGHRS and CDR2 YFSETQ. The junction had 5 bases not matched to a gene; V was cut back by 4 bases and J by 2 bases. The CDR3, as DNA: TGCGCCAGCAGCGCCGGGACAGCCAACACTGAAGCTTTCTTT. Protein sequence: CASSAGTANTEAFF.

Turning to this clonotype: This may arise from a read error, as a much more abundant clone is one base away. The chain carries TRBV20-1 and TRBJ2-1; weak D call: TRBD2 (6 bases). This CDR3 region has 13 residues. Germline V CDR1 and CDR2: DFQATT, SNEGSKA (reference sequence). Trimming removed 3 bases from V and 6 bases from J, with 12 bases in between. The CDR3 DNA reads TGCAGTGCTAGGGAGGGAATAGCCAATGAGCAGTTCTTC. Translating gives CSAREGIANEQFF.

This clonotype was detected a few times. The chain is built from TRBV5-1 and TRBJ1-4, with D hard to call. The V end was cut by 7 bases, the J end by 8 bases, with 18 bases between. Per the germline V gene, CDR1 is SGHRS and CDR2 is YFSETQ. The CDR3 extends over 14 amino acids. CDR3 protein: CASGDDGAGEKLFF. Here the CDR3 DNA reads TGCGCCAGCGGAGACGACGGTGCCGGCGAAAAACTGTTTTTT.

This clonotype showed up many times. The rearrangement uses TRBV4-1 and TRBJ2-7; 7 positions match TRBD1. CDR3 length: 16 residues. Germline loops: CDR1 MGHRA, CDR2 YSYEKL. Trimming at V came to 3 bases and at J to 8 bases, leaving 16 bases not matched to a gene. The CDR3 region is CASSQPTDRTYVKQYF. In DNA, the CDR3 is TGCGCCAGCAGCCAGCCAACGGACAGGACCTACGTGAAGCAGTACTTC.

This clonotype appeared many times. The chain recombines TRBV20-1 with TRBJ1-1; 8 nucleotides align to TRBD1. J was trimmed by 0 bases and V by 5 bases; bases with no gene match: 11. The V gene's germline CDR1 is DFQATT and CDR2 SNEGSKA (reference sequence). The CDR3 length is 16 residues. The CDR3 region is CSAFRTGRRVNTEAFF. The CDR3, as DNA: TGCAGTGCTTTCCGGACAGGGCGGAGGGTGAACACTGAAGCTTTCTTT.

Ten or more counts support this clonotype. This chain links TRBV3-1 with TRBJ2-7, with D possibly being TRBD2 (5 bases). Per the germline V gene, CDR1 is LGHDT and CDR2 is YNNKEL (reference sequence). The V end lost 4 bases, the J end lost 4 bases, and 11 bases lay between the germline ends. The CDR3 loop spans 13 amino acids. The CDR3 sequence: CASSLRGRYEQYF. The CDR3 DNA reads TGTGCCAGCAGCCTCCGGGGTAGGTACGAGCAGTACTTC.

Ten or more counts support this clonotype. This chain connects TRBV12-3 or TRBV12-4 to TRBJ1-5, with D maybe TRBD1 (5 bases). Trimming left V 2 bases short and J 5 bases short, with 10 bases between. The CDR3 spans 14 residues. This chain's CDR3 is CASSLRGRDQPQHF. In nucleotides, the CDR3 is TGTGCCAGCAGTTTAAGGGGACGGGATCAGCCCCAGCATTTT.

This clonotype was observed at least ten times. V is TRBV27 and J is TRBJ2-7; TRBD2 is a possible D gene (5 bases). Trimming took 6 bases from V and 0 from J, leaving 12 bases between them. The V gene's germline CDR1 is MNHEY and CDR2 SMNVEV (reference sequence). The CDR3 is 14 residues long. DNA for the CDR3: TGTGCCAGCAGGGGTTTAGGGAGCTCCTACGAGCAGTACGTC. It translates to CASRGLGSSYEQYV.

The DNA of the CDR3 is TGTGCTAGTGGTTTAGATATAGCCAAAAACATTCAGTACTTC. It specifies CASGLDIAKNIQYF. This chain joins TRBV12-5 and TRBJ2-4; no clear D gene. V was pared by 3 bases and J by 0 bases, with 6 bases between. The CDR3 has 14 amino acids. Germline values: CDR1 LGHNT, CDR2 FRNRAP.

In this sample, this clonotype turned up many times. The chain is built from TRBV10-3 and TRBJ2-2; D is unclear. The CDR3 contains 13 residues. Trimming pared 6 bases from V and 1 base from J, leaving 6 bases between. CDR1 ENHRY and CDR2 SYGVKD come from the germline V gene. CDR3 loop: CAISLGNTGELFF. Written as DNA, the CDR3 is TGTGCCATCAGCCTGGGGAACACCGGGGAGCTGTTTTTT.

The chain is built from TRBV4-1 and TRBJ1-2, with 8 bases fitting TRBD1. CDR3 length: 14 amino acids. In germline, CDR1 is MGHRA, CDR2 YSYEKL. V shed 0 bases and J 8 bases; nucleotides not matched to a gene: 5. CDR3 in DNA: TGCGCCAGCAGCCAAGATTACAGGGGGTTAGGCTACACCTTC. This sequence encodes CASSQDYRGLGYTF.

This clonotype has at least ten counts. The gene calls are TRBV5-1 and TRBJ2-1; D remains ambiguous. Germline V lookup: CDR1 SGHRS, CDR2 YFSETQ. The CDR3 has 13 residues. Trimming cost V 1 base and J 8 bases, with 10 bases left between them. The CDR3 loop reads CASSLRKGHEQFF. The CDR3 coding sequence is TGCGCCAGCAGCTTGCGGAAGGGCCATGAGCAGTTCTTC.

The sample holds many counts of this clonotype. The rearrangement links TRBV5-1 to TRBJ1-1, with D hard to call. The CDR3 has 13 amino acids. Germline V lookup: CDR1 SGHRS, CDR2 YFSETQ. V lost 1 base, J lost 1 base, and 5 bases lay in between. CDR3 nucleotide sequence: TGCGCCAGCAGCTTGTTACAGAACACTGAAGCTTTCTTT. It yields the protein CASSLLQNTEAFF. The complete variable domain, with remaining parts taken from reference TRBV5-1 and TRBJ1-1, reads KAGVTQTPRYLIKTRGQQVTLSCSPISGHRSVSWYQQTPGQGLQFLFEYFSETQRNKGNFPGRFSGRQFSNSRSEMNVSTLELGDSALYLCASSLLQNTEAFFGQGTRLTVV.

This clonotype was seen repeatedly, ten times or more. The genes are TRBV5-1 and TRBJ2-2, with 9 nucleotides matching TRBD2. The V and J ends lost 4 bases and 2 bases, in that order; junction bases with no gene match: 3. This CDR3 comprises 15 residues. Per the germline V gene, CDR1 is SGHRS and CDR2 is YFSETQ. DNA for the CDR3: TGCGCCAGCAGCCTAGCGGGGTTAAACACCGGGGAGCTGTTTTTT. Protein sequence: CASSLAGLNTGELFF.

This clonotype was observed at least ten times. The J gene is TRBJ1-6, the V gene TRBV2; the D is unclear. This CDR3 is 14 amino acids long. V lost 1 base and J 10 bases, leaving 11 bases between the germline ends. Per the germline V gene, CDR1 is SNHLY and CDR2 is FYNNEI. Here the CDR3 reads CASSEDGRASPLHF. CDR3 sequence (DNA): TGTGCCAGCAGTGAAGATGGGAGGGCCTCACCCCTCCACTTT.

This clonotype was detected many times. V usage is TRBV5-1 and J usage is TRBJ2-1, with a weak D call TRBD2 (5 bases). This CDR3 spans 13 amino acids. Trimming took off 2 bases at V and 10 bases at J, with 13 bases between the two ends. Germline CDR1 is SGHRS and CDR2 is YFSETQ. The CDR3 spells CASSFRPGTEQFF. The CDR3 coding sequence is TGCGCCAGCAGCTTCAGGCCGGGAACCGAGCAGTTCTTC. Variable domain in full (rest from reference TRBV5-1 and TRBJ2-1): KAGVTQTPRYLIKTRGQQVTLSCSPISGHRSVSWYQQTPGQGLQFLFEYFSETQRNKGNFPGRFSGRQFSNSRSEMNVSTLELGDSALYLCASSFRPGTEQFFGPGTRLTVL.

This clonotype was found many times. The V call is TRBV5-8, the J call TRBJ1-2; 8 bases are shared with TRBD1. Germline trimming cut 4 bases from V and 4 bases from J; bases unmatched to any gene: 12. The CDR3 has 16 amino acids. Germline values: CDR1 SGHTS, CDR2 YDEGEE. The CDR3 DNA reads TGTGCCAGCAGCAATCCCGGGACAGGTCACCCCTATGGCTACACCTTC. Translating gives CASSNPGTGHPYGYTF.